The rows below give T cell receptor beta chains drawn from one sample of a study of technical replicates of blood from a few donors. Sequencing was performed with immunoSEQ multiplex PCR; in TCRdb, only in-frame clones are kept and a portion is missing. Of just under 60,000 clones in the sample, around 91% are singletons; the top ten hold 3% to 5%. The sample comprised PBMCs. The source of these receptors is a human donor in good health. Some clones in this sample may be carry-over from other donors' samples. The CDR3 runs from the conserved cysteine through the conserved F or W. The D gene is left open where the match is weak. Clone sizes are given selectively: once, few, many, or a class where the clone is expanded.

v_call	j_call	clone_size	d_call	cdr3_aa	cdr3_nt
TRBV7-2	TRBJ2-5	once	-	CASSLGAGLETQYF	TGTGCCAGCAGCTTAGGGGCGGGATTAGAGACCCAGTACTTC
TRBV6-4	TRBJ2-5	-	-	CASSREESETQYF	TGTGCCAGCAGTAGGGAGGAGTCGGAGACCCAGTACTTC
TRBV4-3	TRBJ1-5	-	TRBD1	CASSQDRGTANQPQHF	TGCGCCAGCAGCCAAGATAGAGGGACAGCCAATCAGCCCCAGCATTTT
TRBV5-1	TRBJ1-2	-	TRBD1	CASSLTADRGSGYTF	TGCGCCAGCAGCCTCACCGCCGACAGGGGGTCGGGCTACACCTTC
TRBV27	TRBJ2-2	-	-	CASSRGTPAGELFF	TGTGCCAGCAGCCGAGGGACTCCCGCCGGGGAGCTGTTTTTT
TRBV5-1	TRBJ2-7	once	-	CASSLEDGGHEQYF	TGCGCCAGCAGCTTGGAGGACGGGGGTCACGAGCAGTACTTC
TRBV7-2	TRBJ2-1	-	-	CASRYTSRDEQFF	TGTGCCAGCAGATACACTAGTAGGGATGAGCAGTTCTTC
TRBV15	TRBJ2-7	-	-	CATMSTTGYEQYF	TGTGCCACCATGTCCACCACAGGATACGAGCAGTACTTC
TRBV11-2	TRBJ2-6	-	-	CASSRGTGANVLTF	TGTGCCAGCAGCCGAGGTACGGGGGCCAACGTCCTGACTTTC
TRBV6-1	TRBJ2-7	once	TRBD2	CATTVAGETYEQYF	TGTGCCACAACCGTTGCGGGGGAGACCTACGAGCAGTACTTC
TRBV5-1	TRBJ2-5	-	TRBD2	CASSRSGGAGETQYF	TGCGCCAGCAGCCGCAGCGGGGGGGCCGGGGAGACCCAGTACTTC
TRBV6-6	TRBJ2-7	-	-	CASSYGSGYEQYF	TGTGCCAGCAGTTACGGTAGCGGCTACGAGCAGTACTTC
TRBV6-4	TRBJ2-3	-	TRBD2	CAGPLAGGATDTQYF	TGTGCCGGCCCCCTAGCGGGAGGTGCCACAGATACGCAGTATTTT
TRBV7-9	TRBJ2-7	-	-	CASSPYSSYEQYF	TGTGCCAGCAGCCCATACAGCTCCTACGAGCAGTACTTC
TRBV7-7	TRBJ2-1	-	TRBD2	CASSQASGRSNEQFF	TGTGCCAGCAGCCAGGCTAGCGGGAGATCCAATGAGCAGTTCTTC
TRBV5-1	TRBJ2-1	-	TRBD2	CASSISGGYNEQFF	TGCGCCAGCAGCATTAGCGGGGGGTACAATGAGCAGTTCTTC
TRBV21-1	TRBJ2-1	-	-	CASSTPRDNYNEQFF	TGTGCCAGCAGCACCCCCCGGGACAACTACAATGAGCAGTTCTTC
TRBV7-2	TRBJ1-5	-	TRBD1	CASSITRTGGQPQHF	TGTGCCAGCAGCATAACCAGGACAGGGGGACAGCCCCAGCATTTT
TRBV5-1	TRBJ2-3	-	-	CASSLPESSDTQYF	TGCGCCAGCAGCTTGCCCGAGAGTTCGGATACGCAGTATTTT
TRBV5-5	TRBJ1-1	-	-	CASSIKTVGTEAFF	TGTGCCAGCAGCATAAAGACAGTAGGGACTGAAGCTTTCTTT
TRBV4-3	TRBJ2-1	-	-	CASSQRPGVYDVQFF	TGCGCCAGCAGCCAACGGCCAGGCGTCTATGATGTGCAGTTCTTC
TRBV10-3	TRBJ2-6	-	TRBD2	CAISDREGTGANVLTF	TGTGCCATCAGTGACAGGGAGGGTACTGGGGCCAACGTCCTGACTTTC